This TCR beta chain originates from a study of blood T cell repertoires in COVID-19. Comment on this clone: The sample holds other DNA sequences that translate to the same CDR3.

V lost 1 base and J 4 bases, leaving 6 bases between the germline ends. Germline V gives CDR1 SGHDT, CDR2 YYEEEE. The CDR3 has 12 amino acids. Profiling relied on immunoSEQ multiplex PCR, and the TCRdb table lists in-frame clones only, not all of them. The data contain about 380,000 clones, 85% of them singletons. The source of this sequence is a woman aged 18-29 years with acute or convalescent COVID-19. Sequencing was performed on peripheral blood. The chain employs TRBV5-6 and TRBJ2-7; D remains ambiguous. The CDR3 spells CASSLTAYEQYF. The CDR3 DNA reads TGTGCCAGCAGCTTGACAGCATACGAGCAGTACTTC.